The 16 T cell receptor beta chains below were found in one sample sequenced in a study of response to subunit inactivated influenza vaccine. TCRdb re-called the RT-PCR reads through MiXCR, storing one row per CDR3 protein. The sample comprises 150,000 to 200,000 distinct CDR3 sequences, roughly 12% of which are singletons, and roughly 29% rests with the top ten. This sample also belongs to another study, concerning T cells expressing NK-cell markers. That work states: What made the TCR beta cDNA was 5'RACE template switching with UMIs.

Sequences were derived from CD8+ T cells sorted from PBMCs, sampled less than 13 days after vaccination. The receptors shown here come from a man aged 50 to 59 who received an inactivated influenza vaccine.

This clonotype was picked up a small number of times. The chain joins TRBV15 to TRBJ1-5, with D perhaps matching TRBD1 (6 bases). From germline, CDR1 is LNHNV and CDR2 YYDKDF (reference sequence). The CDR3 totals 18 residues. The germline V and J ends were trimmed by 1 base and 5 bases, with 21 bases remaining between them. CDR3: CATSRALVGAGGHQPQHF. The CDR3 DNA reads as TGTGCCACCAGCAGAGCTCTTGTGGGGGCCGGGGGGCATCAGCCCCAGCATTTT.

V gene TRBV21-1 combines with J gene TRBJ2-3; the D segment call TRBD1 is taken from the table without a DNA check. TRBV21-1 is assigned pseudogene status. The CDR3 sequence is 15 residues long. The CDR3 loop is CASSNMTRAVDTQYF. The CDR3 DNA sequence: TGTGCCAGCAGCAATATGACCCGGGCGGTAGATACGCAGTATTTT.

This clonotype was picked up many times. The V and J genes are TRBV4-1 and TRBJ2-7, with TRBD1 matching 9 bases. The CDR3 has 15 residues. With 3 bases clipped from V and 0 bases from J, the junction kept 3 bases outside the gene matches. The germline CDR1 and CDR2 sequences are MGHRA and YSYEKL. The DNA for the CDR3 is TGCGCCAGCAGCCAGGGGACAGGGCTCTCCTACGAGCAGTACTTC. As protein: CASSQGTGLSYEQYF.

This clonotype was detected only a few times. DNA of the CDR3: TGTGCCATCAGTGATACTAGCGGACAAGAGACCCAGTACTTC. Its protein is CAISDTSGQETQYF. The chain combines TRBV10-3 with TRBJ2-5, with 8 bases lining up with TRBD2. CDR1 is ENHRY and CDR2 is SYGVKD in the germline V gene. This CDR3 contains 14 residues. J gave up 2 bases and V 3 bases, and 2 bases lay outside the gene matches.

There are many counts of this clonotype. J is TRBJ2-3 and V is TRBV12-3 or TRBV12-4; perhaps D is TRBD1 or TRBD2 (6 bases each). This CDR3 comprises 15 residues. V was trimmed by 5 bases and J by 6 bases, leaving 18 bases between them. The CDR3 is CASSRDSLRGDTQYF. The CDR3 DNA reads as TGTGCCAGCAGTCGGGACTCCTTAAGGGGGGATACGCAGTATTTT.

This clonotype occurred many times. This chain links TRBV5-1 with TRBJ2-5; 13 bases align to TRBD2. CDR3 length equals 17 residues. Germline assignment: CDR1 SGHRS and CDR2 YFSETQ. V lost 5 bases to trimming and J lost 2 bases; unmatched junction nucleotides: 9. The CDR3 loop reads CASSLTSGREKQETQYF. Written as DNA, the CDR3 is TGCGCCAGCAGTCTTACTAGCGGGAGGGAAAAGCAAGAGACCCAGTACTTC. Using reference TRBV5-1 and TRBJ2-5 for the parts outside the CDR3, the full variable domain is KAGVTQTPRYLIKTRGQQVTLSCSPISGHRSVSWYQQTPGQGLQFLFEYFSETQRNKGNFPGRFSGRQFSNSRSEMNVSTLELGDSALYLCASSLTSGREKQETQYFGPGTRLLVL.

A few counts support this clonotype. The V call is TRBV27, the J call TRBJ2-3; unclear D gene. The CDR3 runs to 17 residues. CDR1 and CDR2 from the germline V gene are MNHEY and SMNVEV (reference sequence). V was pared by 1 base and J by 6 bases, with 20 bases between. The CDR3 protein is CASSLLPSNTVGDTQYF. CDR3 DNA: TGTGCCAGCAGTTTATTGCCGAGTAATACCGTGGGGGATACGCAGTATTTT.

This clonotype was observed a handful of times. The V call is TRBV10-2, the J call TRBJ1-2; no firm D call. Between the trimmed V and J ends, which lost 4 bases and 7 bases, there was a span of 19 bases. The CDR3 contains 15 residues. The germline V gene encodes CDR1 WSHSY and CDR2 SAAADI. The CDR3 DNA reads TGCGCCAGCAGTGCCGGGGAGGGATTTGGTTCTGGCTACACCTTC. Amino acids: CASSAGEGFGSGYTF.

This clonotype has more than one count but fewer than ten. V is TRBV5-6 and J is TRBJ2-7; 13 positions agree with TRBD2. J gave up 5 bases and V 4 bases, and 3 bases lay outside the gene matches. The CDR3 runs to 14 residues. Germline values: CDR1 SGHDT, CDR2 YYEEEE. CDR3 region: CASSEGLAGHEQYF. The CDR3 DNA reads TGTGCCAGCAGCGAGGGACTAGCGGGACACGAGCAGTACTTC.

This clonotype was detected only a few times. This sequence joins TRBV12-3 or TRBV12-4 and TRBJ2-1, with TRBD1 matching over 10 bases. The ends lost 6 bases at V and 7 bases at J; junction bases unmatched: 9. This CDR3 has 15 amino acids. CDR3 DNA sequence: TGTGCCAGCAGGGGGGGGGACAGGGGTGAGAATGAGCAGTTCTTC. Protein product: CASRGGDRGENEQFF.

This clonotype was detected ten times or more. The rearrangement joins TRBV6-2 or TRBV6-3 to TRBJ1-2, with D unclear. The CDR3 length is 14 residues. Germline assignment: CDR1 MNHEY and CDR2 SVGEGT. V was trimmed by 5 bases and J by 2 bases, leaving 12 bases between them. The CDR3 DNA sequence: TGTGCCAGCAGTCCTACCCCCGTGAACTATGGCTACACCTTC. It encodes CASSPTPVNYGYTF.

This clonotype has a count of ten or more. The gene calls are TRBV2 and TRBJ2-5; 16 positions agree with TRBD2. The J segment lost 2 bases and the V segment lost 3 bases, leaving 3 bases of the junction unmatched. This CDR3 contains 17 residues. CDR1 SNHLY and CDR2 FYNNEI come from the germline V gene. This CDR3 reads CASSDGGLAGGQETQYF. The CDR3, as DNA: TGTGCCAGCAGTGATGGGGGACTAGCGGGAGGGCAAGAGACCCAGTACTTC.

The table lists this clonotype with a few counts. The rearrangement links TRBV18 to TRBJ2-3, with D tentatively TRBD2 (5 bases). Germline CDR1 and CDR2: KGHSH and LQKENI. Trimming shortened V by 3 bases and J by 2 bases, and 15 bases separated the two germline ends. This CDR3 has 16 amino acids. CDR3 amino acids: CASSPTWERPTDTQYF. The CDR3, as DNA: TGTGCCAGCTCACCGACTTGGGAGCGACCCACAGATACGCAGTATTTT.

The V and J genes are TRBV10-3 and TRBJ2-1; TRBD1 is a possible D gene (5 bases). The CDR3 is 15 residues long. Germline CDR1 reads ENHRY; CDR2 reads SYGVKD. The germline V and J ends were trimmed by 0 bases and 8 bases, with 14 bases remaining between them. The DNA of the CDR3 is TGTGCCATCAGTGAGTCTGGGGCACCTTTGGATGAGCAGTTCTTC. It specifies CAISESGAPLDEQFF.

This rearrangement joins TRBV7-2 to TRBJ2-7; 8 nucleotides agree with TRBD1. The V gene's germline CDR1 is SGHTA and CDR2 FQGNSA. V shed 5 bases, J shed 2 bases, and the junction held 5 bases outside the gene matches. The CDR3 loop spans 14 amino acids. In DNA form, the CDR3 reads TGTGCCAGCAGCCGAGACAGGGGACCCTACGAGCAGTACTTC. It encodes CASSRDRGPYEQYF. Using reference TRBV7-2 and TRBJ2-7 for the parts outside the CDR3, the full variable domain is GAGVSQSPSNKVTEKGKDVELRCDPISGHTALYWYRQSLGQGLEFLIYFQGNSAPDKSGLPSDRFSAERTGGSVSTLTIQRTQQEDSAVYLCASSRDRGPYEQYFGPGTRLTVT.

The chain carries TRBV20-1 and TRBJ2-1; D is unclear. This CDR3 has 14 residues. Trimming pared 3 bases from V and 2 bases from J, leaving 11 bases between. Germline V gene data show CDR1 as DFQATT and CDR2 as SNEGSKA (reference sequence). The DNA of the CDR3 is TGCAGTGCTAGGGGATCAATCCCCTACAATGAGCAGTTCTTC. It specifies CSARGSIPYNEQFF.